The rows below give T cell receptor beta chains drawn from one sample of a study of blood T cell repertoires in COVID-19. Profiled with immunoSEQ multiplex PCR; TCRdb holds only in-frame clones, not every one. Of 39,000 or so clones listed, around 83% are singletons. The material sequenced was peripheral blood. Every receptor here comes from a woman older than 75 with active or convalescent COVID-19. Both conserved end residues are part of each CDR3. The order of the fields is V gene, J gene, D gene, clone size, CDR3 DNA, CDR3 protein. D genes are given only for firm matches. Expanded clones get a size class; other rows say once, few or many, or leave the size out.

TRBV27	TRBJ1-5	NA	few	TGTGCCAGCAGGGGCATAGAAAGCAATCAGCCCCAGCATTTT	CASRGIESNQPQHF
TRBV7-9	TRBJ2-3	TRBD2	NA	TGTGCCAGCAGCCAAACTAGCGGGTTCACAGATACGCAGTATTTT	CASSQTSGFTDTQYF
TRBV7-9	TRBJ2-7	TRBD2	few	TGTGCCAGCAGCTGGAAACTAGCGGGAGGGTCGGAAGAGCAGTACTTC	CASSWKLAGGSEEQYF
TRBV19	TRBJ1-5	NA	NA	TGTGCCAGTAGTATAGCCCCAGGGGCGAATCAGCCCCAGCATTTT	CASSIAPGANQPQHF
TRBV7-9	TRBJ1-2	NA	NA	TGTGCCAGCAGCAGTAGGGGGGGCCTGACAAGAAGGATCTATGGCTACACCTTC	CASSSRGGLTRRIYGYTF
TRBV18	TRBJ2-7	NA	NA	TGTGCCAGCTCACCAGACAGCTACGAGCAGTACTTC	CASSPDSYEQYF
TRBV6-5	TRBJ1-2	NA	once	TGTGCCAGCAGTTACCTGAGAGGTGGCTACACCTTC	CASSYLRGGYTF
TRBV2	TRBJ2-5	NA	NA	TGTGCCAGCAGTGTGAATCTTCGGGATGGGAACCAAGAGACCCAGTACTTC	CASSVNLRDGNQETQYF
TRBV19	TRBJ1-5	TRBD1	NA	TGTGCCAGTAGTAGGGGAAACCAACAGGGGGCGAGCAATCAGCCCCAGCATTTT	CASSRGNQQGASNQPQHF
TRBV6-5	TRBJ1-4	NA	NA	TGTGCCAGCAGTTATCGGGAGTCTGCAACTAATGAAAAACTGTTTTTT	CASSYRESATNEKLFF
TRBV30	TRBJ2-7	TRBD1	NA	TGTGCCTGGGACAGGGGGTCCTACGAGCAGTACTTC	CAWDRGSYEQYF
TRBV3-1/TRBV3-2	TRBJ1-1	TRBD1	NA	TGTGCCAGCAGCGAACAGGGGGCGGCTTTCTTT	CASSEQGAAFF